The clone carrying this T cell receptor (beta chain) was picked up a small number of times. Its antigen is unknown. This entry comes from a study of OX40 agonist ivuxolimab in advanced cancers. Study-wide results and caveats: Normalized T-cell clonal expansion was also low in some nonresponders.

V lost 0 bases to trimming and J lost 2 bases, with 15 bases between them. CDR1 and CDR2 (germline): SGHRS, YFSETQ. The length of the CDR3 is 16 residues. The protocol was immunoSEQ multiplex PCR, while the TCRdb copy is restricted to in-frame clones and leaves out a portion. The table records about 34,000 clones, 80% to 95% of them present only once. Patients were excluded for autoimmune disease history or systemic immunosuppression. J is TRBJ2-7 and V is TRBV5-1; possible D gene TRBD1, 5 bases. Specimen: CD4+ or CD8+ T cells sorted from blood, collected in a trial of the OX40 agonist ivuxolimab. This TCR derives from an adult with an advanced solid tumor such as melanoma, head and neck, liver or kidney cancer. This chain's CDR3 is CASSLVVTASPYEQYF. In nucleotides, the CDR3 is TGCGCCAGCAGCTTGGTAGTGACAGCAAGCCCCTACGAGCAGTACTTC. Supplemented by reference TRBV5-1 and TRBJ2-7, the full variable domain reads KAGVTQTPRYLIKTRGQQVTLSCSPISGHRSVSWYQQTPGQGLQFLFEYFSETQRNKGNFPGRFSGRQFSNSRSEMNVSTLELGDSALYLCASSLVVTASPYEQYFGPGTRLTVT.